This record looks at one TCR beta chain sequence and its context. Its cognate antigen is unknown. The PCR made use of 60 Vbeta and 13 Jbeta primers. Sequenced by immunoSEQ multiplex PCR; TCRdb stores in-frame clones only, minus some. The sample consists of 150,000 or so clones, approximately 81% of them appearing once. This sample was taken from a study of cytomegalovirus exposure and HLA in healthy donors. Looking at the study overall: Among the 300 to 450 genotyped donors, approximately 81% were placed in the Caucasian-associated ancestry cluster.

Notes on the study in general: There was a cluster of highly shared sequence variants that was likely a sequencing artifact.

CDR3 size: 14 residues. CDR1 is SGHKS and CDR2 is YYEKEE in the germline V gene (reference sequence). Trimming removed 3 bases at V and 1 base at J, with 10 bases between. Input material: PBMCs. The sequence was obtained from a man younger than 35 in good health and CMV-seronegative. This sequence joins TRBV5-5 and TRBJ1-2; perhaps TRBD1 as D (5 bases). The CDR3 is CASSWGRGNYGYTF. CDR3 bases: TGTGCCAGCAGCTGGGGGAGGGGTAACTATGGCTACACCTTC.